The clone carrying this T cell receptor beta chain has a handful of counts. The source of the sample is a study of neoadjuvant anti-PD-1 for oral cavity cancer. Assay: immunoSEQ multiplex PCR; the TCRdb copy retains only in-frame clones and omits some. The sample contains 13,000 to 15,000 clones, 65% of which appear only once. The material sequenced was PBMCs, taken before nivolumab (anti-PD-1) treatment. The sequence derives from a person aged 35-79 years with oral cavity squamous cell carcinoma.

CDR3 loop: CASSGIQGSGELFF. The CDR3 nucleotides read TGCGCCAGCAGCGGTATTCAGGGGTCCGGGGAGCTGTTTTTT. The chain uses TRBV5-1 and TRBJ2-2, with D possibly matching TRBD1 (6 bases). This CDR3 has 14 amino acids. Trimming removed 4 bases at V and 6 bases at J, with 13 bases between. Looked up from germline, CDR1 is SGHRS and CDR2 is YFSETQ.